This T cell receptor beta chain derives from a study of regulatory T cells in long-lasting Graves disease. In the study overall: Patients with new Graves' disease had used antithyroid drugs below 3 months. Findings and limits, study-wide: Persistent-disease Graves' patients showed less TCR diversity than new cases.

The CDR3 length is 13 residues. Germline CDR1 LGHDT, CDR2 YNNKEL (reference sequence). V was trimmed by 6 bases and J by 3 bases, leaving 8 bases between them. The time point here: newly diagnosed GD, antithyroid drugs for less than 3 months. Researchers made the TCR library from RNA that was extracted from PBMCs. Both iRepertoire HTBI primers and Arm-PCR of CDR3 regions were used to build the TCR beta libraries. As handled by the study authors: Across samples, over 55 TRBV and some 13 TRBJ segments were found. MiXCR, run by TCRdb on the multiplex PCR reads, gives a single entry per CDR3 protein. In this record, the V and J calls reflect TCRdb's handling and not the investigators' own analysis. The sample holds more than 300,000 distinct CDR3 sequences, around 16% seen once. This clonotype was seen at least ten times. Its specificity is unknown.

This TCR came from a female donor with Graves disease. The chain has TRBV3-1 and TRBJ2-2, with a weak D call TRBD2 (6 bases). The sequenced sample was peripheral blood mononuclear cells (PBMCs), obtained at new diagnosis, from a patient treated with antithyroid drugs. For the CDR3, the DNA is TGTGCCAGCAGTCGGGGGTACACCGGGGAGCTGTTTTTT. It is translated as CASSRGYTGELFF.